Listed here are 14 T cell receptor beta chains from one sample, sequenced in a study of T cell responses to AZD1222 COVID-19 vaccine. Repertoires were generated with immunoSEQ multiplex PCR, while TCRdb's copy carries only in-frame clones and drops some. Of 150,000 to 200,000 clones listed, about nine tenths are singletons. The sample consisted of peripheral blood, taken on day 0 of AZD1222 vaccination. The receptors were sampled from an adult in good health.

The J gene is TRBJ2-3, the V gene TRBV28, with TRBD1 identical over 7 bases. The CDR3 has 15 residues. Germline V CDR1 and CDR2: MDHEN, SYDVKM. V lost 3 bases to trimming and J lost 5 bases; unmatched junction nucleotides: 8. The CDR3 here is CASSLLTGSGDTQYF. CDR3 nucleotide sequence: TGTGCCAGCAGTTTGTTGACAGGGTCGGGAGATACGCAGTATTTT.

The V call is TRBV5-1, the J call TRBJ1-4; 8 bases match TRBD1. The CDR3 covers 16 residues. The V gene's germline CDR1 is SGHRS and CDR2 YFSETQ. V gave up 8 bases and J gave up 8 bases; unmatched junction bases: 17. The CDR3 loop is CASCPTPDRAREKLFF. CDR3 nucleotide sequence: TGCGCCAGTTGCCCTACCCCGGACAGGGCCCGCGAAAAACTGTTTTTT. The entire variable domain, with the rest obtained from reference TRBV5-1 and TRBJ1-4, is as follows: KAGVTQTPRYLIKTRGQQVTLSCSPISGHRSVSWYQQTPGQGLQFLFEYFSETQRNKGNFPGRFSGRQFSNSRSEMNVSTLELGDSALYLCASCPTPDRAREKLFFGSGTQLSVL.

The rearrangement links TRBV9 to TRBJ2-7, with TRBD1 matching 7 bases. Per germline, CDR1 SGDLS and CDR2 YYNGEE. CDR3 length: 16 amino acids. The J segment lost 3 bases and the V segment lost 4 bases, leaving 13 bases of the junction unmatched. The CDR3 sequence is CASSLGAGGLDYEQYF. The CDR3 DNA sequence: TGTGCCAGCAGCCTTGGCGCAGGGGGTTTAGACTACGAGCAGTACTTC.

The gene calls are TRBV29-1 and TRBJ1-2; D remains ambiguous. The CDR3 covers 18 residues. Deletions cut 2 bases from V and 3 bases from J, with 25 bases between. Germline values: CDR1 SQVTM, CDR2 ANQGSEA. CDR3 in DNA: TGCAGCGTTGAACCTGCTTTCCGACAACACCCCGGGGACTATGGCTACACCTTC. Translated: CSVEPAFRQHPGDYGYTF. Variable domain in full (rest from reference TRBV29-1 and TRBJ1-2): SAVISQKPSRDICQRGTSLTIQCQVDSQVTMMFWYRQQPGQSLTLIATANQGSEATYESGFVIDKFPISRPNLTFSTLTVSNMSPEDSSIYLCSVEPAFRQHPGDYGYTFGSGTRLTVV.

This chain joins TRBV7-2 and TRBJ1-3; no clear D. The V gene lost 1 base and the J gene lost 0 bases, with 7 bases spanning the gap. The CDR3 loop spans 15 amino acids. Germline CDR1 reads SGHTA; CDR2 reads FQGNSA. CDR3 residues: CASSLGSFSGNTIYF. For the CDR3, the DNA is TGTGCCAGCAGCTTAGGTTCCTTCTCTGGAAACACCATATATTTT.

The chain combines TRBV28 with TRBJ1-3; D perhaps matches TRBD1 (6 bases). The CDR3 totals 14 residues. The V end lost 5 bases, the J end lost 0 bases, and 8 bases lay between the germline ends. Germline V lookup: CDR1 MDHEN, CDR2 SYDVKM. The CDR3 coding sequence is TGTGCCAGCAGTCGGACAGTCTCTGGAAACACCATATATTTT. The encoded protein is CASSRTVSGNTIYF.

This clone has just a few counts. This CDR3 reads CASSNIGGPRTETQYF. The CDR3 DNA reads as TGTGCCAGCAGCAACATCGGAGGGCCAAGAACCGAGACCCAGTACTTC. The chain uses TRBV7-9 and TRBJ2-5, with D possibly being TRBD2 (6 bases). The CDR3 loop spans 16 amino acids. Germline-derived CDR1 and CDR2 are SEHNR and FQNEAQ (reference sequence). V lost 5 bases and J 5 bases, leaving 21 bases between the germline ends.

The gene calls are TRBV6-5 and TRBJ2-3, with D tentatively TRBD2 (5 bases). Trimming removed 6 bases from V and 4 bases from J, with 17 bases in between. The CDR3 covers 15 residues. From germline, CDR1 is MNHEY and CDR2 SVGAGI. CDR3 nucleotide sequence: TGTGCCAGCAGGCCTAGAGAGGTAGCGCCAGATACGCAGTATTTT. Protein: CASRPREVAPDTQYF.

This clone appeared a single time. V usage is TRBV5-1 and J usage is TRBJ2-2; maybe TRBD2 (6 bases). The germline gives CDR1 SGHRS, CDR2 YFSETQ. The CDR3 spans 16 residues. V lost 4 bases and J lost 2, with 15 bases in between. The CDR3 region is CASSPTSVLNTGELFF. CDR3 bases: TGCGCCAGCAGCCCGACTAGTGTGCTAAACACCGGGGAGCTGTTTTTT.

V gene TRBV28 combines with J gene TRBJ2-7; 9 nucleotides agree with TRBD1. The V and J ends lost 8 bases and 1 base, in that order; junction bases with no gene match: 9. This CDR3 region has 15 residues. Germline lookup yields CDR1 MDHEN and CDR2 SYDVKM. CDR3 protein: CASRDFGTGSYEQYF. The CDR3 coding sequence is TGTGCCAGCCGAGATTTTGGGACAGGGTCCTACGAGCAGTACTTC.

This rearrangement joins TRBV15 to TRBJ2-7; 9 bases agree with TRBD1. V gave up 0 bases and J gave up 3 bases; unmatched junction bases: 3. Germline CDR1 LNHNV, CDR2 YYDKDF (reference sequence). The CDR3 consists of 15 residues. CDR3 nucleotide sequence: TGTGCCACCAGCAGAGATAGGGGACAGGGCTACGAGCAGTACTTC. Amino acids: CATSRDRGQGYEQYF.

The chain has TRBV18 and TRBJ2-5; 7 bases line up with TRBD2. Trimming removed 6 bases from V and 2 bases from J; junction bases left unmatched: 6. The CDR3 extends over 14 amino acids. CDR1 KGHSH and CDR2 LQKENI come from the germline V gene. DNA for the CDR3: TGTGCCAGCTCTCTCGCTAGCGGTCAAGAGACCCAGTACTTC. Amino acid sequence: CASSLASGQETQYF.

This chain connects TRBV4-1 to TRBJ2-5; TRBD2 is a possible D gene (6 bases). CDR1 MGHRA and CDR2 YSYEKL come from the germline V gene. The ends were cut back, 0 bases at V and 2 bases at J, with 16 bases in the middle. The CDR3 is made up of 17 amino acids. Written as DNA, the CDR3 is TGCGCCAGCAGCCAAGAGCCCCCTTCTAGCGTACAAGAGACCCAGTACTTC. It translates to CASSQEPPSSVQETQYF.

The CDR3 region is CASSLDISATEAFF. In DNA form, the CDR3 reads TGTGCCAGCAGCTTAGACATCTCTGCCACTGAAGCTTTCTTT. V is TRBV11-2 and J is TRBJ1-1; D gene ambiguous. Per the germline V gene, CDR1 is SGHAT and CDR2 is FQNNGV. The CDR3 is 14 amino acids. The ends were cut back, 0 bases at V and 4 bases at J, with 9 bases in the middle.